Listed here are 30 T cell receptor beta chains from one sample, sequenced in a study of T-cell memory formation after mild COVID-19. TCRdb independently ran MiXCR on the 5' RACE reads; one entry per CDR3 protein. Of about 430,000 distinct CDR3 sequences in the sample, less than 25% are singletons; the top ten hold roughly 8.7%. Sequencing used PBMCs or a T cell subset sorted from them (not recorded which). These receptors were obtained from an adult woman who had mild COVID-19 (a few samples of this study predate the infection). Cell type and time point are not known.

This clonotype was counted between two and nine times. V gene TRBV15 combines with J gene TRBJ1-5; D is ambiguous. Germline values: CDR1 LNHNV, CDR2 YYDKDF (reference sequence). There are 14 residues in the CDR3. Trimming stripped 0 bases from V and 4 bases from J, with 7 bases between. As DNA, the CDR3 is TGTGCCACCAGCAGAGATATCAAGAATCAGCCCCAGCATTTT. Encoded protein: CATSRDIKNQPQHF.

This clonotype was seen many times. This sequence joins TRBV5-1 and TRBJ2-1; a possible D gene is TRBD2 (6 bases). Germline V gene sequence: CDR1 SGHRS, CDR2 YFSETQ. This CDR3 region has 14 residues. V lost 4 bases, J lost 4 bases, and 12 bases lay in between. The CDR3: CASSGGATYNEQFF. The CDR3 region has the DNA TGCGCCAGCAGCGGAGGGGCTACTTACAATGAGCAGTTCTTC. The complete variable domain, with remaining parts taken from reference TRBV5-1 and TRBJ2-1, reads KAGVTQTPRYLIKTRGQQVTLSCSPISGHRSVSWYQQTPGQGLQFLFEYFSETQRNKGNFPGRFSGRQFSNSRSEMNVSTLELGDSALYLCASSGGATYNEQFFGPGTRLTVL.

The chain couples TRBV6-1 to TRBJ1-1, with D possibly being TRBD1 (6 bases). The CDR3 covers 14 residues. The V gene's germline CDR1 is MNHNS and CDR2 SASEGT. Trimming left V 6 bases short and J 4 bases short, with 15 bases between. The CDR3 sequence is CASRLGQPGTEAFF. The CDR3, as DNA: TGTGCCAGCAGATTGGGACAACCGGGCACTGAAGCTTTCTTT.

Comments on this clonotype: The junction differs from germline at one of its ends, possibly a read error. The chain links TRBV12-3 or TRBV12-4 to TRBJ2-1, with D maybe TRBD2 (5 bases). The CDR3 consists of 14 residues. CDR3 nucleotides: TGTGCCAGCATAAGAGGGTCCTTCTACACTGAGCAGTTCTTC. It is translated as CASIRGSFYTEQFF.

CDR3 residues: CASSFSLVTGELFF. CDR3 in DNA: TGTGCCAGCAGCTTCTCCCTTGTCACCGGGGAGCTGTTTTTT. The rearrangement joins TRBV7-3 to TRBJ2-2; D remains ambiguous. The CDR3 contains 14 residues. Trimming shortened V by 3 bases and J by 4 bases, and 9 bases separated the two germline ends. From germline, CDR1 is SGHTA and CDR2 FQGTGA.

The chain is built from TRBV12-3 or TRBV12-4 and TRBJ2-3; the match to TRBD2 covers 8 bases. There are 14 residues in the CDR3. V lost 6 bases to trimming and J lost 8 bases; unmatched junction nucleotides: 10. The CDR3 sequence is CASRPQREIGTQYF. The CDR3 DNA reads TGTGCCAGCAGGCCGCAGCGGGAGATCGGTACGCAGTATTTT.

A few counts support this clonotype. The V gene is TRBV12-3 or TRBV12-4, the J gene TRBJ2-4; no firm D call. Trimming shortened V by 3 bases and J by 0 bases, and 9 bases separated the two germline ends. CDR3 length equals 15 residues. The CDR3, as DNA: TGTGCCAGCAGTTTCGGCCTTCTAGCCAAAAACATTCAGTACTTC. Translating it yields CASSFGLLAKNIQYF.

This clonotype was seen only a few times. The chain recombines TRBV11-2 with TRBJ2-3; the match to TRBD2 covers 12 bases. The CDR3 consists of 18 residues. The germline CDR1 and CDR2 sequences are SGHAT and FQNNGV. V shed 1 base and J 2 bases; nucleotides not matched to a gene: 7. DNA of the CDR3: TGTGCCAGCAGCTTAGCATTTGGACTAGCGGGACACACAGATACGCAGTATTTT. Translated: CASSLAFGLAGHTDTQYF.

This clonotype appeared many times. The CDR3 sequence: CASSPQARSTDTQYF. CDR3 in DNA: TGTGCCAGCAGCCCGCAGGCCCGTAGCACAGATACGCAGTATTTT. V is TRBV7-2 and J is TRBJ2-3; no definite D call. Germline loops: CDR1 SGHTA, CDR2 FQGNSA. CDR3 length equals 15 residues. Trimming cost V 5 bases and J 0 bases, with 12 bases left between them. Full variable domain (missing parts from reference TRBV7-2 and TRBJ2-3): GAGVSQSPSNKVTEKGKDVELRCDPISGHTALYWYRQSLGQGLEFLIYFQGNSAPDKSGLPSDRFSAERTGGSVSTLTIQRTQQEDSAVYLCASSPQARSTDTQYFGPGTRLTVL.

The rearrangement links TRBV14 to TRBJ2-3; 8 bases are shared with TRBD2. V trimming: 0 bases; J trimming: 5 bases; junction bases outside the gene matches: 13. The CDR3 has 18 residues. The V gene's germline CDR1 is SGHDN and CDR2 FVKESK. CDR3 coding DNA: TGTGCCAGCAGCCAAGATTGGGCGCGGGAGGACTGGAGAGATACGCAGTATTTT. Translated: CASSQDWAREDWRDTQYF. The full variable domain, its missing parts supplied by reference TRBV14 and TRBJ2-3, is EAGVTQFPSHSVIEKGQTVTLRCDPISGHDNLYWYRRVMGKEIKFLLHFVKESKQDESGMPNNRFLAERTGGTYSTLKVQPAELEDSGVYFCASSQDWAREDWRDTQYFGPGTRLTVL.

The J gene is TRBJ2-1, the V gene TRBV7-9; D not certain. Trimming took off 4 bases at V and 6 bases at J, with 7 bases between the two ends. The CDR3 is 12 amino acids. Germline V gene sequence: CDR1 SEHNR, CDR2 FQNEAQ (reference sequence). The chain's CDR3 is CASSSRFNEQFF. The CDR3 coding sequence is TGTGCCAGCAGCTCTCGTTTCAATGAGCAGTTCTTC.

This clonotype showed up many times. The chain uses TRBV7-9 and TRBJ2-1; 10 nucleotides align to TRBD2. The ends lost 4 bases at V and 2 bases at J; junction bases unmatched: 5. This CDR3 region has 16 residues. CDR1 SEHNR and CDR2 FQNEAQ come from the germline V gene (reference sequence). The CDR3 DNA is TGTGCCAGCAGCTCCGAGACTAGCGGGCCCTACAATGAGCAGTTCTTC. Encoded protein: CASSSETSGPYNEQFF.

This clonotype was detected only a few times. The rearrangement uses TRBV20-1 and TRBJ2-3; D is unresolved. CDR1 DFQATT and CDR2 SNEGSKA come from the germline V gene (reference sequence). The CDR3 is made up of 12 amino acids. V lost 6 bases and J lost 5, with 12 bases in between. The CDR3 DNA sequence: TGCAGTGCCACGGACCCGCTAGATACGCAGTATTTT. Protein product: CSATDPLDTQYF.

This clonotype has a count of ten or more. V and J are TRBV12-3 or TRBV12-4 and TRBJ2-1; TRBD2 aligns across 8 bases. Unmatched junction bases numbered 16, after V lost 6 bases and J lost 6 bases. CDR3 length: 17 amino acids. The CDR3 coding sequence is TGTGCCAGCAGATTCCGAGTTCGGGGGGGTCCGGGCAATGAGCAGTTCTTC. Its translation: CASRFRVRGGPGNEQFF.

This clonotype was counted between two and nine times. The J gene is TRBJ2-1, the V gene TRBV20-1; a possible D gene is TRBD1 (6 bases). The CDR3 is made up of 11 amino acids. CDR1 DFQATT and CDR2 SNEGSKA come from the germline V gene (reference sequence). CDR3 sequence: CRPHRDNEQFF. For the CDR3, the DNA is TGCAGACCTCACAGGGACAATGAGCAGTTCTTC.

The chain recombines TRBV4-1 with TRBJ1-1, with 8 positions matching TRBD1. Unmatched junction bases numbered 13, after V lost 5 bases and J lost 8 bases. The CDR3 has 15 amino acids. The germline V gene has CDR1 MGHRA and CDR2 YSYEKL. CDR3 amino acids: CASSIRPGQAKEAFF. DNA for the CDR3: TGCGCCAGCAGCATAAGACCGGGACAGGCCAAGGAAGCTTTCTTT.

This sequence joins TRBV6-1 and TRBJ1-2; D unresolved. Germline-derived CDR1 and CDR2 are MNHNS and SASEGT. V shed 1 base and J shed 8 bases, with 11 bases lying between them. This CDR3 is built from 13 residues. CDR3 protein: CASSEVAQGGYTF. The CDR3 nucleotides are TGTGCCAGCAGTGAAGTGGCCCAAGGAGGCTACACCTTC.

The CDR3 is CASSLGPTGTRGTEAFF. The DNA for the CDR3 is TGCGCCAGCAGCTTGGGGCCCACCGGGACCCGGGGCACTGAAGCTTTCTTT. The chain is built from TRBV5-1 and TRBJ1-1, with a weak D call TRBD1 (5 bases). CDR1 and CDR2 from the germline V gene are SGHRS and YFSETQ. CDR3 length: 17 amino acids. The V end was cut by 0 bases, the J end by 4 bases, with 19 bases between.

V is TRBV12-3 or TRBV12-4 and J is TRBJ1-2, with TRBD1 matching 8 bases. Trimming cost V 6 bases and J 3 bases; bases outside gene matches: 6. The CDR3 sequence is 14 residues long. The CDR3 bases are TGTGCCAGCAGGGGACCGGGACAGGACTATGGCTACACCTTC. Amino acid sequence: CASRGPGQDYGYTF.

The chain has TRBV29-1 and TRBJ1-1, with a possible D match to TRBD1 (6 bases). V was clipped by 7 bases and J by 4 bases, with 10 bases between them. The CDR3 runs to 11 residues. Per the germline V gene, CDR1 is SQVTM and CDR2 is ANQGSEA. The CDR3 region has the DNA TGCAGCGCGAGACAGGCCACTGAAGCTTTCTTT. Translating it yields CSARQATEAFF.

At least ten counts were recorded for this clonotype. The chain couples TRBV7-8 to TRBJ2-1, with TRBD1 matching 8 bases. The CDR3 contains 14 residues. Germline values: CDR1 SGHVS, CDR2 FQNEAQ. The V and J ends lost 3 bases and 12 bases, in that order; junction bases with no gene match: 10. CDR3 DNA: TGTGCCAGCAGCTTGTCGATGACAGGGGAACGGCAGTTCTTC. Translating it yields CASSLSMTGERQFF.

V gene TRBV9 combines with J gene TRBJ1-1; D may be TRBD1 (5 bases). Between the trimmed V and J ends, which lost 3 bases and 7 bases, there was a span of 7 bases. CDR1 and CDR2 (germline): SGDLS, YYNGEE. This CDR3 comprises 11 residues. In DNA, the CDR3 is TGTGCCAGCAGCGCAGGGAGTGAAGCTTTCTTT. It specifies CASSAGSEAFF.

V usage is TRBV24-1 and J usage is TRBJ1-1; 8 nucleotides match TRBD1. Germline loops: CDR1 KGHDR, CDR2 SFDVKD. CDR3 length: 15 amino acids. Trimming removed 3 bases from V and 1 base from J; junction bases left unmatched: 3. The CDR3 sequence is CATSDTGQGNTEAFF. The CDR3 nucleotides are TGTGCCACCAGTGATACAGGACAGGGGAACACTGAAGCTTTCTTT.

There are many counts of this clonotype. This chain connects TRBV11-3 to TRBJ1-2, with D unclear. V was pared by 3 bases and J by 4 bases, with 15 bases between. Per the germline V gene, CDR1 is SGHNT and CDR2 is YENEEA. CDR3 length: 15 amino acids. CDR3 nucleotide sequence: TGTGCCAGCAGCTTGGACCCGGTCGGTGGCTATGGCTACACCTTC. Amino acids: CASSLDPVGGYGYTF.

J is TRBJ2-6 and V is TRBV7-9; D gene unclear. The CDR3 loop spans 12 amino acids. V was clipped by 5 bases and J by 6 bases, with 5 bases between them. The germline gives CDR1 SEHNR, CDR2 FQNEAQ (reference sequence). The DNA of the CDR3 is TGTGCCAGCAGCGCCGAGGCCAACGTCCTGACTTTC. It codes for CASSAEANVLTF.

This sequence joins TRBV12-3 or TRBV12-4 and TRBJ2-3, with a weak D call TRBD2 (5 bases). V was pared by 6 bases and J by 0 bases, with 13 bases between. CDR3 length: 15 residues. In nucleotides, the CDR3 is TGTGCCAGCAGCCCCACTCGGAGGAGCACAGATACGCAGTATTTT. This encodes CASSPTRRSTDTQYF.

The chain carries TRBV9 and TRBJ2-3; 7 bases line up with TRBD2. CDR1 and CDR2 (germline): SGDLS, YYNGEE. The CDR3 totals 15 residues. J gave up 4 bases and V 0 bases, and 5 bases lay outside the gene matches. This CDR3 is CASSVGARGSDTQYF. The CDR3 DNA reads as TGTGCCAGCAGCGTAGGAGCGCGGGGGTCAGATACGCAGTATTTT.

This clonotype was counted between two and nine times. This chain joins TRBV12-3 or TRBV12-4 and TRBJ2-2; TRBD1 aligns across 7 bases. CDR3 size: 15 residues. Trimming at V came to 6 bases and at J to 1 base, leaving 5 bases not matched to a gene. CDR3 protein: CASSPTGVNTGELFF. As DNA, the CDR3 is TGTGCCAGCAGCCCTACAGGGGTGAACACCGGGGAGCTGTTTTTT.

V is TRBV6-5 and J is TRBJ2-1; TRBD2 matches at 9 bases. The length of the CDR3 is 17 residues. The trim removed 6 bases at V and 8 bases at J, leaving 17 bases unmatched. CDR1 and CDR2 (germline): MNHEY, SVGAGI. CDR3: CASRNNPGLAWFDEQFF. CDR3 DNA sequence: TGTGCCAGCAGGAACAATCCGGGACTAGCCTGGTTCGATGAGCAGTTCTTC.

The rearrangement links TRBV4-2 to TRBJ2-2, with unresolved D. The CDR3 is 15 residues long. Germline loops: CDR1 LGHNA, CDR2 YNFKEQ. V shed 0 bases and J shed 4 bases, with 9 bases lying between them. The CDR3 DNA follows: TGTGCCAGCAGCCAAGATCGGCCTAGCACCGGGGAGCTGTTTTTT. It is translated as CASSQDRPSTGELFF.